Given below is one T cell receptor (beta chain) in context. The source of the sample is a study of PD-L1 blockade in urothelial cancer. Time point noted: peripheral blood 6 weeks after treatment start. Only in-frame clones appear in the TCRdb table, and some are missing; sequencing was by immunoSEQ multiplex PCR. The data contain approximately 91,000 clones, approximately 82% of them singletons. The CDR3 sequence is 14 residues long. V was cut by 5 bases and J by 5 bases, with 16 bases left in between. Germline CDR1 SGHNT, CDR2 YYREEE (reference sequence). The V and J genes are TRBV5-4 and TRBJ2-5, with D possibly TRBD2 on 6 matching bases. This receptor was taken from a man between 70 and 80 years old with urothelial cancer. The source was PBMCs, collected around atezolizumab (anti-PD-L1) treatment. The CDR3 bases are TGTGCCAGCAGTCCTCTGCGGGGTGGGGAGACCCAGTACTTC. The encoded protein is CASSPLRGGETQYF.